A selection of T cell receptor beta chains follows, all from one sample in a study of cytomegalovirus exposure and HLA in healthy donors. Sequencing used immunoSEQ multiplex PCR; TCRdb keeps in-frame clones, though not all of them. The top ten clones hold roughly 3.3% of a sample with approximately 45,000 clones, about 78% of them seen once. Sequencing input: PBMCs. Receptors originate from a woman in her twenties or thirties in good health and CMV-seronegative. Both conserved end residues are part of each CDR3. The D gene is left open where the match is weak. A row's size may be missing; if present it is once, few, many or a size class.

>NA|TRBV25-1|TRBD1|TRBJ1-1
CASSEHQGVTEAFF
TGTGCCAGCAGTGAACACCAGGGGGTCACTGAAGCTTTCTTT
>NA|TRBV7-6|TRBD1|TRBJ1-6
CASSSQGVGGSPLHF
TGTGCCAGCAGCTCTCAGGGGGTTGGTGGTTCACCCCTCCACTTT
>NA|TRBV27|TRBD1|TRBJ2-1
CASSTSGGTYNEQFF
TGTGCCAGCAGTACCTCAGGGGGAACCTACAATGAGCAGTTCTTC
>NA|TRBV5-5|NA|TRBJ1-5
CASSLGQFGQPQHF
TGTGCCAGCAGCTTGGGACAGTTTGGTCAGCCCCAGCATTTT
>NA|TRBV5-1|NA|TRBJ1-4
CASSLGQVTNEKLFF
TGCGCCAGCAGCTTGGGACAGGTCACAAATGAAAAACTGTTTTTT
>NA|TRBV2|TRBD2|TRBJ2-7
CASRETSGSSYEQYF
TGTGCCAGCAGAGAGACTAGCGGAAGCTCCTACGAGCAGTACTTC
>NA|TRBV6-1|TRBD1|TRBJ2-5
CASRRDRGPQETQYF
TGTGCCAGCAGAAGAGACAGGGGGCCCCAAGAGACCCAGTACTTC
>few|TRBV7-2|NA|TRBJ2-7
CASRFRAQGEQYF
TGTGCCAGCAGATTCAGGGCCCAAGGCGAGCAGTACTTC
>NA|TRBV5-1|NA|TRBJ1-1
CASSYSVNTEAFF
TGCGCCAGCAGTTACTCCGTGAACACTGAAGCTTTCTTT
>once|TRBV2|TRBD2|TRBJ2-1
CASSLAGAGYNEQFF
TGTGCCAGCAGTTTAGCGGGAGCAGGCTACAATGAGCAGTTCTTC
>NA|TRBV5-1|NA|TRBJ1-2
CASSLGGDWNGYTF
TGCGCCAGCAGCTTGGGTGGAGACTGGAATGGCTACACCTTC
>NA|TRBV28|NA|TRBJ1-2
CASRNWAGSNYGYTF
TGTGCCAGTCGAAACTGGGCAGGGTCCAACTATGGCTACACCTTC
>once|TRBV4-1|TRBD2|TRBJ2-1
CASSQGTSDYNEQFF
TGCGCCAGCAGCCAAGGGACTAGCGACTACAATGAGCAGTTCTTC
>NA|TRBV5-1|NA|TRBJ2-7
CASSFAEDRYEQYF
TGCGCCAGCAGCTTTGCGGAGGATCGTTACGAGCAGTACTTC
>NA|TRBV5-1|NA|TRBJ1-5
CASSTDPQRQPQHF
TGCGCCAGCAGCACCGACCCACAGAGACAGCCCCAGCATTTT
>NA|TRBV30|NA|TRBJ2-3
CAWTGSDTQYF
TGTGCCTGGACAGGGTCCGATACGCAGTATTTT
>NA|TRBV7-7|NA|TRBJ2-2
CASSPRGGPANTGELFF
TGTGCCAGCAGCCCGAGGGGGGGGCCAGCGAACACCGGGGAGCTGTTTTTT
>few|TRBV5-1|NA|TRBJ2-1
CASSLPGSSYNEQFF
TGCGCCAGCAGCTTGCCGGGAAGCTCCTACAATGAGCAGTTCTTC
>NA|TRBV28|NA|TRBJ1-6
CASSRRPSPLHF
TGTGCCAGCAGTCGGAGGCCCTCACCCCTCCACTTT
>NA|TRBV5-1|NA|TRBJ1-1
CASSLAGDTEAFF
TGCGCCAGCAGCTTGGCAGGGGACACTGAAGCTTTCTTT
>NA|TRBV7-8|NA|TRBJ2-1
CASSLRRDSRGYEQFF
TGTGCCAGCAGCCTCCGCCGGGACTCTCGTGGCTATGAGCAGTTCTTC
>few|TRBV19|NA|TRBJ1-5
CASTQGPGGARQPQHF
TGTGCCAGTACCCAAGGTCCTGGCGGGGCGAGGCAGCCCCAGCATTTT
>NA|TRBV2|TRBD2|TRBJ2-5
CASRGGGETQYF
TGTGCCAGCAGGGGCGGGGGAGAGACCCAGTACTTC
>medium-sized|TRBV5-8|NA|TRBJ1-1
CASSPGEGRIIAFF
TGTGCCAGCAGCCCGGGAGAGGGGAGGATCATTGCTTTCTTT
>NA|TRBV5-1|NA|TRBJ2-3
CASSLVGRDPTDTQYF
TGCGCCAGCAGCTTGGTGGGGCGAGACCCCACAGATACGCAGTATTTT
>NA|TRBV2|NA|TRBJ1-2
CASIPRREYGYTF
TGTGCCAGCATCCCGCGGCGGGAGTATGGCTACACCTTC
>once|TRBV7-9|TRBD2|TRBJ2-1
CASSLEVSGYEQFF
TGTGCCAGCAGCTTAGAGGTTAGCGGGTATGAGCAGTTCTTC
>NA|TRBV2|TRBD1|TRBJ1-4
CASSDIRQGVGEKLFF
TGTGCCAGCAGCGACATCAGACAGGGGGTAGGGGAAAAACTGTTTTTT
>once|TRBV7-9|NA|TRBJ2-7
CASSLAGSYEQYF
TGTGCCAGCAGCTTGGCTGGCTCCTACGAGCAGTACTTC
>NA|TRBV29-1|NA|TRBJ1-1
CSVEAWERNTEAFF
TGCAGCGTTGAAGCATGGGAGAGGAACACTGAAGCTTTCTTT
>NA|TRBV14|TRBD1|TRBJ1-1
CASSLIQGAGAFF
TGTGCCAGCAGCCTAATCCAGGGGGCAGGGGCTTTCTTT
>NA|TRBV5-1|NA|TRBJ1-1
CASSLAGMGTEAFF
TGCGCCAGCAGCTTGGCAGGGATGGGCACTGAAGCTTTCTTT
>NA|TRBV7-5|NA|TRBJ1-1
CVRSLAPLGKGMTEAFF
TGTGTCAGAAGCTTAGCTCCGCTTGGAAAGGGGATGACTGAAGCTTTCTTT
>once|TRBV28|TRBD1|TRBJ1-4
CASSLSGQGDEKLFF
TGTGCCAGCAGTTTATCGGGACAGGGAGATGAAAAACTGTTTTTT
>NA|TRBV29-1|NA|TRBJ1-2
CSAPVGQGYGYTF
TGCAGCGCCCCGGTGGGCCAGGGTTATGGCTACACCTTC
>few|TRBV6-5|TRBD2|TRBJ2-7
CASANHAGAYEQYF
TGTGCCAGCGCCAACCACGCGGGAGCTTACGAGCAGTACTTC
>NA|TRBV30|NA|TRBJ2-7
CAWRGGPYEQYF
TGTGCCTGGCGTGGCGGCCCCTACGAGCAGTACTTC
>NA|TRBV2|NA|TRBJ2-2
CASSGGHTGELFF
TGTGCCAGCAGCGGGGGGCACACCGGGGAGCTGTTTTTT
>many|TRBV6-6|TRBD2|TRBJ2-1
CASSPLAGRSYNEQFF
TGTGCCAGCAGTCCCCTAGCGGGCCGCTCCTACAATGAGCAGTTCTTC
>NA|TRBV6-1|TRBD1|TRBJ1-1
CAGGQGLIGTEAFF
TGTGCCGGGGGACAGGGGCTTATTGGAACTGAAGCTTTCTTT